This record concerns one T cell receptor beta chain sequence. This sequence may be a read error, since a much larger clone differs from it by one base. A universal primer binding site was introduced by template switching. The final cDNA contained unique molecular identifiers. TCRdb re-called the 5' RACE reads with MiXCR, one entry per CDR3 protein. This sample has about 890,000 distinct CDR3 sequences, with around 12% found just once. The sample belongs to a study of identical twins. These data were also reused for a study on yellow fever vaccine responses in identical twins.

Material: PBMCs. The sequence was collected from a woman under 30 in good health.

The CDR3 nucleotides read TGTGCCATCAGATGGGCCGGGACCACCTACGAGCAGTACTTC. Translating gives CAIRWAGTTYEQYF. The V call is TRBV10-3, the J call TRBJ2-7; D may match TRBD1 or TRBD2 (5 bases each). Germline assignment: CDR1 ENHRY and CDR2 SYGVKD. The CDR3 length is 14 residues. V was trimmed by 6 bases and J by 2 bases, leaving 14 bases between them.